This TCR beta chain was recorded in a study of glioma-infiltrating T cells. A word on this clonotype: What it binds is unknown. One end of the junction does not line up with germline, which may come from a read error.

This CDR3 spans 16 amino acids. CDR1 and CDR2 (germline): SGHVS, FQNEAQ. Study-level findings and limits: Tissue-blood divergence was below expectation in non-neoplastic patients, above in gliomas.

Amplification of TCR alpha and beta CDR3 regions from RNA used iRepertoire nested multiplex PCR. For one-step reverse transcription and amplification, about 85-400 ng of tissue mRNA or PBMC total RNA was used. From the multiplex PCR reads, TCRdb called clonotypes with MiXCR, one entry per CDR3 protein. The table records over 140,000 distinct CDR3 sequences, more than 35% of them present only once. The sequenced sample was glioma tissue, nonneoplastic brain tissue, or PBMCs (not recorded which). The chain recombines TRBV7-8 with TRBJ2-5; either TRBD1 or TRBD2 may fit D (5 bases each). The sequence derives from a human donor with low-grade glioma or glioblastoma, undergoing nonglioma brain surgery, or in good health (not recorded which). The CDR3 DNA is TGTGCCAGTAGCTCCTACGGGGCCATATCCCAAGAGACCCAGTACTTC. It codes for CASSSYGAISQETQYF. The full variable domain, in which reference TRBV7-8 and TRBJ2-5 provide the parts outside the CDR3, is GAGVSQSPRYKVAKRGQDVALRCDPISGHVSLFWYQQALGQGPEFLTYFQNEAQLDKSGLPSDRFFAERPEGSVSTLKIQRTQQEDSAVYLCASSSYGAISQETQYFGPGTRLLVL.